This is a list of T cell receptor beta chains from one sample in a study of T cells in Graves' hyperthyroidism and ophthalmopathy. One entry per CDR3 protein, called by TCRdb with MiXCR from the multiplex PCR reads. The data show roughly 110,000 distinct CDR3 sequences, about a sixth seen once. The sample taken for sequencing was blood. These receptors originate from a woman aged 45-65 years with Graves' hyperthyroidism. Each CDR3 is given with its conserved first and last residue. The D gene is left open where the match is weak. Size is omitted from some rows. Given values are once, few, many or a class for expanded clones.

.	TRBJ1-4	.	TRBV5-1	TGCGCCAGCAGCTTGGGGTCCGTCAGAGGTGGAAATGAAAAACTGTTTTTT	CASSLGSVRGGNEKLFF
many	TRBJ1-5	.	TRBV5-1	TGCGCCAGCAGCCCGGGAACTTATAGCAATCAGCCCCAGCATTTT	CASSPGTYSNQPQHF
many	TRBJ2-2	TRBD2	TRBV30	TGTGCCTGGAGTGACGGGAGGCACACCGGGGAGCTGTTTTTT	CAWSDGRHTGELFF
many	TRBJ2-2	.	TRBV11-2	TGTGCCAGCAGCTTAACGGGTCCGGACCTGAACACCGGGGAGCTGTTTTTT	CASSLTGPDLNTGELFF
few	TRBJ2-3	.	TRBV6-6	TGTGCCAGCAGTTATTCGGACAGCACAGATACGCAGTATTTT	CASSYSDSTDTQYF
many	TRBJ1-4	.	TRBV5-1	TGCGCCAGCAGCTTGAGCGGCGGATCCTATGAAAAACTGTTTTTT	CASSLSGGSYEKLFF
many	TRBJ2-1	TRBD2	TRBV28	TGTGCCAGCAGTTTAAGGGTAGCGGGAGGCAATGAGCAGTTCTTC	CASSLRVAGGNEQFF
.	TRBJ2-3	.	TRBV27	TGTGCCAGCAGTTTTGATGGTAGAGGGACTCTCAGCACAGATACGCAGTATTTT	CASSFDGRGTLSTDTQYF
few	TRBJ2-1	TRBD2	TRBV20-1	TGCAGTGCGGGGGGACTAGCGGGAGACAATGAGCAGTTCTTC	CSAGGLAGDNEQFF
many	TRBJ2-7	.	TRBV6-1	TGTGCCATCAAGGACAGCTCCTACGAGCAGTACTTC	CAIKDSSYEQYF
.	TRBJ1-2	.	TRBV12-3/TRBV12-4	TGTGCCAGCAGCTACAGCTTAGAAGTTGGCTACACCTTC	CASSYSLEVGYTF
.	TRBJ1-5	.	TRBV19	TGTGCCAGTAGTATAGGTTTGGACAGCTATAGCAATCAGCCCCAGCATTTT	CASSIGLDSYSNQPQHF
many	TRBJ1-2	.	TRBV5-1	TGCGCCAGCAGCTTGGGGGGGACGGCTAACTATGGCTACACCTTC	CASSLGGTANYGYTF
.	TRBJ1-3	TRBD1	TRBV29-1	TGCAGCGTCCTGGGACAGCTCTCTGGAAACACCATATATTTT	CSVLGQLSGNTIYF
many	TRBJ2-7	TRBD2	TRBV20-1	TGCAGTGCTAGGTTACTAGCGGTAGTACCCTCCTACGAGCAGTACTTC	CSARLLAVVPSYEQYF
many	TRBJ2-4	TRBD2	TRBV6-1	TGTGCCAGCAGAGGGGGAGCGGGAGTGGTCAAAAACATTCAGTACTTC	CASRGGAGVVKNIQYF
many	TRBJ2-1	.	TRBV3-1	TGTGCCAGCAGCCGGTATGGGAACTCCTACAATGAGCAGTTCTTC	CASSRYGNSYNEQFF
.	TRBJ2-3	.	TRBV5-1	TGCGCCAGCAGCTTGGCCAGGGCGCCCGATACGCAGTATTTT	CASSLARAPDTQYF
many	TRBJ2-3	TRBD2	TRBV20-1	TGCAGTGCCCCAAGAAGGGTAGCGGGAGATGCAGATACGCAGTATTTT	CSAPRRVAGDADTQYF
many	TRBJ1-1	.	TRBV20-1	TGCAGTGCTAGAGGTGGGAGGGGGGCGACTGAAGCTTTCTTT	CSARGGRGATEAFF
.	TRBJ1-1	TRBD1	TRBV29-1	TGCAGCGTTGGACAGGGGAGGGAAGCTTTCTTT	CSVGQGREAFF
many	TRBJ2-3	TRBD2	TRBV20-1	TGCAGTGCTAGACCCGGCCGACTAGCGGGAACAGATACGCAGTATTTT	CSARPGRLAGTDTQYF
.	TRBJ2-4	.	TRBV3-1	TGTGCCAGCAGCCAACGTCCCCCCAAAAACATTCAGTACTTC	CASSQRPPKNIQYF
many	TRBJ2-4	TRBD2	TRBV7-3	TGTGCCAGCAGCTTGATCGGGGGGGACATTCAGTACTTC	CASSLIGGDIQYF
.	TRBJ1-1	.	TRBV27	TGTGCCAGCAGCCAAGATCGGGGGGGTTACACTGAAGCTTTCTTT	CASSQDRGGYTEAFF
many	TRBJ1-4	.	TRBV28	TGTGCCAGCAGTCCGACAGGCGGGACTAATGAAAAACTGTTTTTT	CASSPTGGTNEKLFF
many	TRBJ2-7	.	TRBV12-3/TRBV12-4	TGTGCCAGCAGTTTAAGTCAATACGAGCAGTACTTC	CASSLSQYEQYF
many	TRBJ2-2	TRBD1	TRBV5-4	TGTGCCAGCAGCTTAACAGGGGGCGGGGAGCTGTTTTTT	CASSLTGGGELFF
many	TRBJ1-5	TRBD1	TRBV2	TGTGCCAGCAGTGCTTTTGGCAGGGGGACGAGTGTGGGGCCCCAGCATTTT	CASSAFGRGTSVGPQHF
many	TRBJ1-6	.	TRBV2	TGTGCCAGCCTTGGACCAAACATGTGGAATTCACCCCTCCACTTT	CASLGPNMWNSPLHF
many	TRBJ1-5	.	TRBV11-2	TGTGCCAGCAGCCACATGGGAGAGTTCGGGGACGACCAGCCCCAGCATTTT	CASSHMGEFGDDQPQHF
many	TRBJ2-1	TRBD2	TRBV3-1	TGTGCCAGCAGCCACCAATTAGGACTAGCGGGAGACAATGAGCAGTTCTTC	CASSHQLGLAGDNEQFF
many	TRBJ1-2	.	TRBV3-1	TGTGCCAGCAGCCTACTCGGAGGGGAACGCTATGGCTACACCTTC	CASSLLGGERYGYTF
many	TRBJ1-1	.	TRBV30	TGTGCCTGGGGTGCCCTCTCGGGGACTGAAGCCTTCTTT	CAWGALSGTEAFF
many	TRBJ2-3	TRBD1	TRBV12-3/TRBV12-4	TGTGCCAGCAGTTTTTACAGGGGTGAAGATACGCAGTATTTT	CASSFYRGEDTQYF